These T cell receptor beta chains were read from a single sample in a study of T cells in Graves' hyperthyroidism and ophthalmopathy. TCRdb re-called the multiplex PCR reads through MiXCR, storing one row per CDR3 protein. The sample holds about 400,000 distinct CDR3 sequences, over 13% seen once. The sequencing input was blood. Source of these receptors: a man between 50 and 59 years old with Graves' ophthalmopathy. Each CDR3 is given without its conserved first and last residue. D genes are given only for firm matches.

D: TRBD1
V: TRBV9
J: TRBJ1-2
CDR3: ASSVRQGDSYGYT

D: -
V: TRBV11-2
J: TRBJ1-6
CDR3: ASSLGGLADSPLH

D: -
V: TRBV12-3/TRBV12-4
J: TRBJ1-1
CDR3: ASRLPGRTDTEAF

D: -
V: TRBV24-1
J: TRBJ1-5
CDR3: ATSVPHSSTGNNQPQH

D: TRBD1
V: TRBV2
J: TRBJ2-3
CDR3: ASGGQGASDTQY

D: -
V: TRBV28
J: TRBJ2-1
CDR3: ASSSTINEQF

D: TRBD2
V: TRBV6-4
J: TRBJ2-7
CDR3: ASSDSKRERTYEQY

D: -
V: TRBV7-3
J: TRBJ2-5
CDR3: ASSLGAQGSKY

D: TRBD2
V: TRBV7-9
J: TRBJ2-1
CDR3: ASSSPRGRFYNEQF

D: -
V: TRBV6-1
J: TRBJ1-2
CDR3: ASSPEGEASYGYT

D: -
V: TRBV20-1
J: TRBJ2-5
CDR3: SASLTGLTETQY

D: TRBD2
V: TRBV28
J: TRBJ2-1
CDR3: ASIQWVTSGRGEQF

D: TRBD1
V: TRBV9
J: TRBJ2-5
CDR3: ASSVGPGQGSSSQETQY

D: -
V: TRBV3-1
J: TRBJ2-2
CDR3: ASSQVTLLNTGELL

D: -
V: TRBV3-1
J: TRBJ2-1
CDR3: ASSPLSEYNEQF

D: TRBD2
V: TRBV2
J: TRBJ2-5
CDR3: ASRERLALGETQY

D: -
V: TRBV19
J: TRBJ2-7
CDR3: ASSISGTGRGQPYEQY

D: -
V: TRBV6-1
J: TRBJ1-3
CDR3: ASSEARGSGNTIY

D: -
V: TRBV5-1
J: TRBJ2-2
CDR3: ASSPAQATGELF

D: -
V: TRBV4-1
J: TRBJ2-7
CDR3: ASSQSDRSYEQY

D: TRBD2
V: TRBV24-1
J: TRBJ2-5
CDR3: ATGAGGRQETQY

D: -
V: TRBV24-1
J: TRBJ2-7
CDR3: ATSHKSSYEQY

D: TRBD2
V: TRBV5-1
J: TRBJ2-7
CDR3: ASSARLAGNYEQY

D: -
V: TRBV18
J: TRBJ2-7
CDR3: ASSPTTSGHEQY

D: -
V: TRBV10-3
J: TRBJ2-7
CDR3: AISAYSPAVWESYEQY

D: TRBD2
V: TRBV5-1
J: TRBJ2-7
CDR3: ASSLIGGRGSYEQY

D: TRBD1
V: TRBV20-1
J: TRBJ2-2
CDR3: SAPLNRGSTGELF

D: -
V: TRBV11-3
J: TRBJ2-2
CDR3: ASKLGPSNAGELF

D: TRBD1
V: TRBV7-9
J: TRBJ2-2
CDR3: ASSPGTGVTGELF

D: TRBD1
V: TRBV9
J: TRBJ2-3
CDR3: ASSRNTGGAGDTQY

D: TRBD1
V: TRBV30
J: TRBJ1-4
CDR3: ATSTTGGRGEKLF

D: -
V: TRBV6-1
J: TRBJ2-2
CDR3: ASNHRWDTGELF

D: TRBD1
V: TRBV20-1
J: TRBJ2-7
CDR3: SAQGQGLRRTRYEQY

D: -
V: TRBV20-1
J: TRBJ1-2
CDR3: SALGGVYGYT

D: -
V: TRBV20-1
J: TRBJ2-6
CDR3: SASGIYSGANVLT

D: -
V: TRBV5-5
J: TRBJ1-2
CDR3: ASSLLGGYT

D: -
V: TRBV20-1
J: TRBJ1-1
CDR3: SASRVGTEAF

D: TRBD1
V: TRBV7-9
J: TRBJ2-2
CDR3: AIPGQAGGELF

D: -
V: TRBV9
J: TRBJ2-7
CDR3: ASSDPGQEAYEQY

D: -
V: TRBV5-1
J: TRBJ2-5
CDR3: ASKGVYQETQY

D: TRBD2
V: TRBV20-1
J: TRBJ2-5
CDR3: SATTSGLETQY

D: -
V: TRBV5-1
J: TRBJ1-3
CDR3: ASSGTRFGGSGNTIY

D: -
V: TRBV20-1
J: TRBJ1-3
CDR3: SARAVGAAGNTIY

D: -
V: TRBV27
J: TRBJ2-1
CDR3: ASSRREPGGNEQF

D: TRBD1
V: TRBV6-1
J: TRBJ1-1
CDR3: ASRTRQGYTEAF

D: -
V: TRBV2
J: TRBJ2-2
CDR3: ASSEITNTGELF

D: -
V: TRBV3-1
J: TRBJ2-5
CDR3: ASSGLGETQY

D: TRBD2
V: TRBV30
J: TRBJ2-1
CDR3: AWRRLAGASSYNEQF

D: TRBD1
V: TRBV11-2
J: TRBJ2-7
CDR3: ASSLGTGEQY

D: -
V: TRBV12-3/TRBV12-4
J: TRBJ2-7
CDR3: ASSLFEDRGDEQY

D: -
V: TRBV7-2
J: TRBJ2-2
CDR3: ASSFVVGATGELF